One and the same sample provided the 32 T cell receptor beta chains below, sequenced in a study of CD8+ T cells in alopecia areata. Investigators isolated RNA and reverse transcribed it into cDNA to act as the sequencing template. The protocol was immunoSEQ multiplex PCR, while the TCRdb copy is restricted to in-frame clones and leaves out a portion. The table has fewer than 250,000 clones, roughly two fifths seen once; the top ten hold approximately 2.9%. The treatment: oral pan-JAK inhibitor, 5-10 mg twice daily. Sample: CD4+ T cells sorted from blood, taken around week 37, from a patient treated with tofacitinib. The source of these receptors is a human donor with alopecia areata.

The chain links TRBV4-3 to TRBJ2-2; D is uncertain. Germline values: CDR1 LGHNA, CDR2 YSLEER. V was clipped by 4 bases and J by 6 bases, with 6 bases between them. The CDR3 has 12 residues. Here the CDR3 DNA reads TGCGCCAGCAGCCGCAGTGCCGGGGAGCTGTTTTTT. Its translation: CASSRSAGELFF.

This clone was picked up a small number of times. V gene TRBV7-2 combines with J gene TRBJ2-4, with D perhaps matching TRBD2 (6 bases). The CDR3 is 15 residues long. The ends were cut back, 2 bases at V and 3 bases at J, with 11 bases in the middle. Germline V gives CDR1 SGHTA, CDR2 FQGNSA. The chain's CDR3 is CASSLTGVGKNIQYF. In nucleotides, the CDR3 is TGTGCCAGCAGCTTAACGGGAGTAGGCAAAAACATTCAGTACTTC.

The CDR3 is CASSPSGGPYEQYF. CDR3 sequence (DNA): TGCGCCAGCAGCCCCTCAGGGGGACCCTACGAGCAGTACTTC. This chain uses TRBV4-1 with TRBJ2-7; 7 positions match TRBD1. V was pared by 4 bases and J by 2 bases, with 5 bases of the junction left unmatched. Germline lookup yields CDR1 MGHRA and CDR2 YSYEKL. This CDR3 region has 14 residues.

There are a few counts of this clone. The V gene is TRBV28, the J gene TRBJ1-5; D unclear. Germline V gives CDR1 MDHEN, CDR2 SYDVKM. CDR3 length equals 15 residues. Trimming removed 6 bases from V and 5 bases from J, with 17 bases in between. The CDR3 sequence is CASSPTNKYHQPQHF. CDR3 bases: TGTGCCAGCAGCCCCACTAATAAGTACCATCAGCCCCAGCATTTT. The full variable domain, rest sourced from reference TRBV28 and TRBJ1-5, is DVKVTQSSRYLVKRTGEKVFLECVQDMDHENMFWYRQDPGLGLRLIYFSYDVKMKEKGDIPEGYSVSREKKERFSLILESASTNQTSMYLCASSPTNKYHQPQHFGDGTRLSIL.

This rearrangement joins TRBV29-1 to TRBJ2-7; TRBD2 agrees at 14 bases. The CDR3 is made up of 14 amino acids. Looked up from germline, CDR1 is SQVTM and CDR2 is ANQGSEA. Trimming at V came to 6 bases and at J to 7 bases, leaving 8 bases not matched to a gene. In DNA form, the CDR3 reads TGCAGCGTCGGAGGACTAGCGGGAGGATGGGAGCAGTACTTC. It is translated as CSVGGLAGGWEQYF.

V usage is TRBV29-1 and J usage is TRBJ1-1; TRBD1 might be the D (5 bases). The V end was cut by 6 bases, the J end by 4 bases, with 18 bases between. CDR1 is SQVTM and CDR2 is ANQGSEA in the germline V gene. CDR3 size: 14 residues. This CDR3 reads CSVITGPGGTEAFF. The CDR3 DNA reads TGCAGCGTCATCACTGGCCCCGGGGGCACTGAAGCTTTCTTT.

CDR3 protein: CSVRSSERGTQYF. CDR3 sequence (DNA): TGCAGCGTTCGTTCTTCTGAGAGGGGGACCCAGTACTTC. The chain couples TRBV29-1 to TRBJ2-5, with D tentatively TRBD1 or TRBD2 (5 bases each). V lost 5 bases and J lost 7, with 17 bases in between. The germline CDR1 and CDR2 sequences are SQVTM and ANQGSEA. CDR3 length: 13 amino acids. The variable domain in full, completed from reference TRBV29-1 and TRBJ2-5, reads SAVISQKPSRDICQRGTSLTIQCQVDSQVTMMFWYRQQPGQSLTLIATANQGSEATYESGFVIDKFPISRPNLTFSTLTVSNMSPEDSSIYLCSVRSSERGTQYFGPGTRLLVL.

The chain links TRBV29-1 to TRBJ2-5; a possible D gene is TRBD1 (5 bases). The length of the CDR3 is 11 residues. Germline CDR1 is SQVTM and CDR2 is ANQGSEA. V lost 8 bases and J 5 bases, leaving 12 bases between the germline ends. CDR3 DNA sequence: TGCAGCTTCAGGGTGCGGGAGACCCAGTACTTC. Encoded protein: CSFRVRETQYF. Full variable domain (outside the CDR3, taken from reference TRBV29-1 and TRBJ2-5): SAVISQKPSRDICQRGTSLTIQCQVDSQVTMMFWYRQQPGQSLTLIATANQGSEATYESGFVIDKFPISRPNLTFSTLTVSNMSPEDSSIYLCSFRVRETQYFGPGTRLLVL.

The chain employs TRBV11-1 and TRBJ2-7; D possibly corresponds to TRBD1 (6 bases). V shed 5 bases and J shed 6 bases, with 17 bases lying between them. CDR3 length: 14 amino acids. From germline, CDR1 is SGHAT and CDR2 FQDESV (reference sequence). The CDR3 reads CASSPDRSFVEQYF. In DNA, the CDR3 is TGTGCCAGCAGCCCTGACAGGAGTTTCGTCGAGCAGTACTTC.

The table lists this clone with a few counts. J is TRBJ2-1 and V is TRBV4-2; a weak D match, TRBD1 (6 bases). Germline CDR1 reads LGHNA; CDR2 reads YNFKEQ. V lost 4 bases and J lost 5, with 12 bases in between. CDR3 length equals 14 residues. The CDR3 nucleotides read TGTGCCAGCAGCCTCTCAGGGGAGCACAATGAGCAGTTCTTC. This encodes CASSLSGEHNEQFF.

This clone was counted a few times. The chain employs TRBV11-2 and TRBJ2-1; TRBD2 agrees at 7 bases. Germline V gives CDR1 SGHAT, CDR2 FQNNGV. V lost 0 bases, J lost 8 bases, and 7 bases stayed unmatched. This CDR3 has 15 residues. The CDR3 is CASSLEWEGLDEQFF. The CDR3 DNA is TGTGCCAGCAGCTTAGAGTGGGAGGGCCTAGATGAGCAGTTCTTC.

Comments on this clone: Other DNA sequences in the same sample also yield this CDR3. J is TRBJ2-7 and V is TRBV4-2; the match to TRBD1 covers 10 bases. CDR3 length equals 15 residues. Looked up from germline, CDR1 is LGHNA and CDR2 is YNFKEQ. J lost 2 bases, V lost 1 base, and 2 bases had no gene match. CDR3 nucleotides: TGTGCCAGCAGCCAAGGGGACAGGGGAACCTACGAGCAGTACTTC. Its protein product is CASSQGDRGTYEQYF.

The count of this clone is one. The V gene is TRBV29-1, the J gene TRBJ2-3; TRBD2 matches 12 bases. CDR1 and CDR2 (germline): SQVTM, ANQGSEA. The CDR3 has 16 amino acids. Trimming cost V 7 bases and J 6 bases; bases outside gene matches: 14. The CDR3 spells CSAQSASGRAGDTQYF. Here the CDR3 DNA reads TGCAGCGCCCAGTCTGCTAGCGGGAGGGCCGGTGATACGCAGTATTTT.

The rearrangement joins TRBV5-1 to TRBJ2-7; D might be TRBD2 (6 bases). Germline V gene lookup returns CDR1 SGHRS and CDR2 YFSETQ. The CDR3 runs to 15 residues. V lost 1 base to trimming and J lost 5 bases, with 16 bases between them. The CDR3 DNA reads TGCGCCAGCAGCTTGCCACTAGCTCCCTCGGACGAGCAGTACTTC. Amino acids: CASSLPLAPSDEQYF.

V is TRBV2 and J is TRBJ2-7; the D is unclear. The V end lost 0 bases, the J end lost 7 bases, and 4 bases lay between the germline ends. The length of the CDR3 is 11 residues. Germline lookup yields CDR1 SNHLY and CDR2 FYNNEI. The CDR3 protein is CASSEAREQYF. CDR3 nucleotide sequence: TGTGCCAGCAGTGAAGCGCGGGAGCAGTACTTC.

This chain joins TRBV5-6 and TRBJ2-2; D gene unclear. Germline CDR1 is SGHDT and CDR2 is YYEEEE. This CDR3 comprises 14 residues. V dropped 0 bases and J dropped 1 base, with 4 bases sitting between them. The CDR3 is CASSLGLNTGELFF. The CDR3, as DNA: TGTGCCAGCAGCTTGGGACTGAACACCGGGGAGCTGTTTTTT.

The chain uses TRBV29-1 and TRBJ1-1, with 9 bases that match TRBD1. The CDR3 has 13 amino acids. The ends lost 6 bases at V and 1 base at J; junction bases unmatched: 3. Germline CDR1 is SQVTM and CDR2 is ANQGSEA. CDR3 DNA sequence: TGCAGCGTCACAGGGGGCAGGAACACTGAAGCTTTCTTT. This encodes CSVTGGRNTEAFF.

DNA of the CDR3: TGTGCCAGCAGCTTACGGACAGGGCCCTCCTACGAGCAGTACTTC. Translating it yields CASSLRTGPSYEQYF. The chain links TRBV9 to TRBJ2-7; 8 bases match TRBD1. V shed 4 bases, J shed 0 bases, and the junction held 6 bases outside the gene matches. From germline, CDR1 is SGDLS and CDR2 YYNGEE. The CDR3 sequence is 15 residues long. Filled out from reference TRBV9 and TRBJ2-7, the complete variable domain reads DSGVTQTPKHLITATGQRVTLRCSPRSGDLSVYWYQQSLDQGLQFLIQYYNGEERAKGNILERFSAQQFPDLHSELNLSSLELGDSALYFCASSLRTGPSYEQYFGPGTRLTVT.

This chain joins TRBV7-7 and TRBJ2-5; D not resolved. Deletions cut 4 bases from V and 4 bases from J, with 13 bases between. Germline V CDR1 and CDR2: SSHAT, FNYEAQ (reference sequence). This CDR3 region has 14 residues. In nucleotides, the CDR3 is TGTGCCAGCAGCTCGACCGGCGTGGGAGAGACCCAGTACTTC. It encodes CASSSTGVGETQYF.

This clone has just a few counts. The chain combines TRBV5-1 with TRBJ1-1; D is undetermined. The V gene lost 0 bases and the J gene lost 4 bases, with 10 bases spanning the gap. Germline V gene lookup returns CDR1 SGHRS and CDR2 YFSETQ. This CDR3 is 14 amino acids long. The CDR3 reads CASSLGQLGTEAFF. The CDR3 nucleotides are TGCGCCAGCAGCTTGGGGCAGCTAGGCACTGAAGCTTTCTTT.

This chain links TRBV29-1 with TRBJ1-1; D is undetermined. Germline V gene sequence: CDR1 SQVTM, CDR2 ANQGSEA. The CDR3 has 15 amino acids. Trimming removed 4 bases from V and 0 bases from J, with 15 bases in between. The CDR3 sequence is CSVVWGTGMNTEAFF. The DNA for the CDR3 is TGCAGCGTTGTTTGGGGTACCGGGATGAACACTGAAGCTTTCTTT.

This clone was observed a few times. The chain carries TRBV27 and TRBJ2-5, with TRBD2 identical over 9 bases. Losses at the gene ends were 8 bases for V and 5 bases for J; bases not matched to a gene: 12. This CDR3 has 15 residues. CDR1 and CDR2 from the germline V gene are MNHEY and SMNVEV (reference sequence). CDR3 DNA sequence: TGTGCCAGCCTTGATAGCGGGAGCGGTCGGGAGACCCAGTACTTC. As protein: CASLDSGSGRETQYF.

The V call is TRBV4-1, the J call TRBJ1-2; 7 bases match TRBD1. The germline gives CDR1 MGHRA, CDR2 YSYEKL. The CDR3 is 13 residues long. The V and J ends lost 0 bases and 6 bases, in that order; junction bases with no gene match: 1. The DNA of the CDR3 is TGCGCCAGCAGCCAAGAAGGGACAGATGGCTACACCTTC. It is translated as CASSQEGTDGYTF.

The table lists this clone with a few counts. This chain joins TRBV19 and TRBJ2-1; no clear D gene. V shed 1 base and J shed 0 bases, with 16 bases lying between them. The CDR3 covers 18 residues. CDR1 and CDR2 (germline): LNHDA, SQIVND (reference sequence). The CDR3 DNA reads as TGTGCCAGTAGTATAGGGGCCATATCAAGTACCTCCTACAATGAGCAGTTCTTC. Its translation: CASSIGAISSTSYNEQFF.

The chain recombines TRBV7-9 with TRBJ2-3, with 8 bases lining up with TRBD1. In germline, CDR1 is SEHNR, CDR2 FQNEAQ (reference sequence). CDR3 length: 18 residues. Trimming took 1 base from V and 0 from J; bases not matched to a gene: 9. CDR3 sequence (DNA): TGTGCCAGCAGCTTAGGAGTCCAGGGGGCGCGGAGCACAGATACGCAGTATTTT. Translation: CASSLGVQGARSTDTQYF.

The chain is built from TRBV7-2 and TRBJ2-3, with D unclear. Germline CDR1 and CDR2: SGHTA and FQGNSA. CDR3 length equals 15 residues. Trimming removed 1 base at V and 7 bases at J, with 15 bases between. The DNA for the CDR3 is TGTGCCAGCAGCTTAGACCTTGTGGGTGGGAATACGCAGTATTTT. Amino acids: CASSLDLVGGNTQYF.

The chain is built from TRBV11-2 and TRBJ2-1; a possible D gene is TRBD2 (7 bases). Per the germline V gene, CDR1 is SGHAT and CDR2 is FQNNGV. Trimming left V 6 bases short and J 9 bases short, with 12 bases between. The CDR3 has 12 amino acids. In DNA form, the CDR3 reads TGTGCCAGCAGTAGGGGGGAGGGTGAGCAGTTCTTC. Its protein is CASSRGEGEQFF.

The gene calls are TRBV4-3 and TRBJ2-5, with 7 bases lining up with TRBD1. Germline CDR1 and CDR2: LGHNA and YSLEER. CDR3 length: 13 residues. Unmatched junction bases numbered 2, after V lost 4 bases and J lost 3 bases. The CDR3 DNA is TGCGCCAGCAGCCGGGACAGAGAAGAGACCCAGTACTTC. Residues: CASSRDREETQYF.

In DNA form, the CDR3 reads TGTGCCAGCAGCCCACGACAGGGGGCCCGGGCGAACTATGGCTACACCTTC. This sequence encodes CASSPRQGARANYGYTF. The chain links TRBV7-9 to TRBJ1-2; 10 bases map to TRBD1. This CDR3 comprises 17 residues. Per germline, CDR1 SEHNR and CDR2 FQNEAQ (reference sequence). With V trimmed by 5 bases and J by 2 bases, 11 bases remained unmatched.

The CDR3 nucleotides are TGCAGCGTGAGAGGACTAGCGCAAGAGACCCAGTACTTC. The encoded protein is CSVRGLAQETQYF. The chain is built from TRBV29-1 and TRBJ2-5; 9 bases are shared with TRBD2. V dropped 6 bases and J dropped 2; count of bases not matched to a gene: 4. Germline V gene data show CDR1 as SQVTM and CDR2 as ANQGSEA. The CDR3 is made up of 13 amino acids.

The chain employs TRBV5-4 and TRBJ2-7; TRBD1 matches 7 bases. With 5 bases clipped from V and 6 bases from J, the junction kept 11 bases outside the gene matches. CDR3 length: 14 residues. Germline CDR1 reads SGHNT; CDR2 reads YYREEE (reference sequence). In nucleotides, the CDR3 is TGTGCCAGCAGTTTCCCGACAGGGACGGTCGAGCAGTACTTC. Translated: CASSFPTGTVEQYF.

V gene TRBV5-1 combines with J gene TRBJ1-5, with 7 nucleotides matching TRBD1. After removal of 0 bases from V and 4 bases from J, the junction contained 4 bases not matched to a gene. This CDR3 region has 15 residues. CDR1 and CDR2 from the germline V gene are SGHRS and YFSETQ. The CDR3 protein is CASSLGQGLNQPQHF. For the CDR3, the DNA is TGCGCCAGCAGCTTGGGACAGGGCCTTAATCAGCCCCAGCATTTT.